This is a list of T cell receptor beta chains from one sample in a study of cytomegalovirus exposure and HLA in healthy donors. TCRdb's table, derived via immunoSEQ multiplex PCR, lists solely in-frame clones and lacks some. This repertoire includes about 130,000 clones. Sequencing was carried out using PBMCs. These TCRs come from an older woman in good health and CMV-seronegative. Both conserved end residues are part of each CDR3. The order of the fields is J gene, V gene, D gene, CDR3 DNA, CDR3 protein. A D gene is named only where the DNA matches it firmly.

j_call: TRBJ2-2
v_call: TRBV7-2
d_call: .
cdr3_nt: TGTGCCAGCAGCTACTCCGATCCAGGGATAGACACCGGGGAGCTGTTTTTT
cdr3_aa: CASSYSDPGIDTGELFF

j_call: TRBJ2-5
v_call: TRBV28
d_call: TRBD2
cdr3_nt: TGTGCCAGCAGTCCTAGCGGGGGGGCGGCGGAGACCCAGTACTTC
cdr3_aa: CASSPSGGAAETQYF

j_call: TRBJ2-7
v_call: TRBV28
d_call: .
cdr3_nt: TGTGCCAGCAGTTCAGGACTATCCTACGAGCAGTACTTC
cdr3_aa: CASSSGLSYEQYF

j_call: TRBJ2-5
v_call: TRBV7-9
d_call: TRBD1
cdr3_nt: TGTGCCAGCAGCGTGACAGGGGGCAAGACCCAGTACTTC
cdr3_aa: CASSVTGGKTQYF

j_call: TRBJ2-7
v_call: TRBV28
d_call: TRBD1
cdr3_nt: TGTGCCAGCAGGGGGCACTGGGACAGGGGGCCTCTAGCGGATTCCTACGAGCAGTACTTC
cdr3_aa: CASRGHWDRGPLADSYEQYF

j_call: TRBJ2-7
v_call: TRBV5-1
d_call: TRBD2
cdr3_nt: TGCGCCAGCAGCCTTGGGGGTGGCGGGAGCGCCTACGAGCAGTACTTC
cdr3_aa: CASSLGGGGSAYEQYF

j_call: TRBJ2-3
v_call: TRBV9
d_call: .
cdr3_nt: TGTGCCAGCAGCCGAGGGAGGGATACGCAGTATTTT
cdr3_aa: CASSRGRDTQYF

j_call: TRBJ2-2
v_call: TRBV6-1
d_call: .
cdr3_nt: TGTGCCAGCATCGAGGGACTCCGGTGGTCCGGGGAGCTGTTTTTT
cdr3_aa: CASIEGLRWSGELFF

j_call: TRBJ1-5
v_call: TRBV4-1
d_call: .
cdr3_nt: TGCGCCAGCAGCCAAGGCACCACTTCTAGCAATCAGCCCCAGCATTTT
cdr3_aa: CASSQGTTSSNQPQHF

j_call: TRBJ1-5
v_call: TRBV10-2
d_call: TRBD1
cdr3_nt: TGCGCCAGCAGTGAACCAGGGACAGGGAATCAGCCCCAGCATTTT
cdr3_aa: CASSEPGTGNQPQHF

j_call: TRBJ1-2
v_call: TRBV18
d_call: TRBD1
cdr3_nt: TGTGCCAGCTCCCTATACGCAGGGACAGGGAGTGATGGAGGCTACACCTTC
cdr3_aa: CASSLYAGTGSDGGYTF

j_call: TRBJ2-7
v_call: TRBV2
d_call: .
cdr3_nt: TGTGCCAGCAGCCCCCTCGACAGTTACTCCTACGAGCAGTACTTC
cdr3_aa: CASSPLDSYSYEQYF

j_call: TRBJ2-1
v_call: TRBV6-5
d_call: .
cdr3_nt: TGTGCCAGCAGTTACTCACCTGGGCCCAATGAGCAGTTCTTC
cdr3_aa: CASSYSPGPNEQFF

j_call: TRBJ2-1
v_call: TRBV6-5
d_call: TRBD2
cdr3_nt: TGTGCCAGCAGTTACGGGTTTAGCGGGAGCTACAATGAGCAGTTCTTC
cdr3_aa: CASSYGFSGSYNEQFF

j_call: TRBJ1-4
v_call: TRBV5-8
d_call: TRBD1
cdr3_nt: TGTGCCAGCAGCATGGGACAGGGTAATGAAAAACTGTTTTTT
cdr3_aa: CASSMGQGNEKLFF

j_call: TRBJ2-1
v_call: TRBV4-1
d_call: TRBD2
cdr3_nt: TGCGCCAGCAGCCAGTCTAGCGGGAAAGGATATGAGCAGTTCTTC
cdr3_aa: CASSQSSGKGYEQFF

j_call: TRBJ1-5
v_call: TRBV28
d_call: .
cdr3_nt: TGTGCCAGCACCCCGCCCCAGGGATATCAGCCCCAGCATTTT
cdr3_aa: CASTPPQGYQPQHF

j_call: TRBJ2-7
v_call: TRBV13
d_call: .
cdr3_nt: TGTGCCAGCAGCTTTGCAGGCTCCTACGAGCAGTACTTC
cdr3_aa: CASSFAGSYEQYF

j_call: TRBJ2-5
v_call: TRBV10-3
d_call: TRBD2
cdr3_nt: TGTGCCATCAGGGGACTAGGGACAGAGACCCAGTACTTC
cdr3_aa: CAIRGLGTETQYF

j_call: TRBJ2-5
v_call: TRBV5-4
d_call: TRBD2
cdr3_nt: TGTGCCAGCAGCATGGGACTAGCGGGGGGGCCTAATGTATTGCACTTC
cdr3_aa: CASSMGLAGGPNVLHF

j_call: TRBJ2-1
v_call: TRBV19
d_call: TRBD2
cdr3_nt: TGTGCCAGTAGTACGATGAGGACTAGCCGCAATGAGCAGTTCTTC
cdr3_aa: CASSTMRTSRNEQFF

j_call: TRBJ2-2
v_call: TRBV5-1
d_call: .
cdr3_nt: TGCGCCAGCAGCTTGGCCCCGACAGGGGAGCTGTTTTTT
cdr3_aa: CASSLAPTGELFF

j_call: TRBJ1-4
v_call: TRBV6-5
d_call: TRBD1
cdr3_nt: TGTGCCAGCAGAAAATGGGGACAGGATGAAAAACTGTTTTTT
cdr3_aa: CASRKWGQDEKLFF

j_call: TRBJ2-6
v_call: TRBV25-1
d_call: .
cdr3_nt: TGTGCCAGCACAGGGCTGACTGGGGCCAACGTCCTGACTTTC
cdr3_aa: CASTGLTGANVLTF

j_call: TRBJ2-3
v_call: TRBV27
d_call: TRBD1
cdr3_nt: TGTGCCAGCAGGGCAAAACAGGGGGGTCCCCTTACAGATACGCAGTATTTT
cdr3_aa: CASRAKQGGPLTDTQYF

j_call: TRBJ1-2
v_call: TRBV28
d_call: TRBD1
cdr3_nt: TGTGCCAGCAGTCTAGGGACAGGGCGGGACTATGGCTACACCTTC
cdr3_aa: CASSLGTGRDYGYTF

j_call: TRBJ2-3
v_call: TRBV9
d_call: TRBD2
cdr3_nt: TGTGCCAGCAGCGTAGCGTCTAGCGGGAGTAGCACAGATACGCAGTATTTT
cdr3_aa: CASSVASSGSSTDTQYF

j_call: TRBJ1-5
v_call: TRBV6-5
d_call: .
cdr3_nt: TGTGCCACAGGGTGGGTTGGCAATCAGCCCCAGCATTTT
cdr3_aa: CATGWVGNQPQHF

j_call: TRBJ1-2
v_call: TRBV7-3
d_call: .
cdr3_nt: TGTGCCAGCAGCTTAATCCCAGGGGACTATGGCTACACCTTC
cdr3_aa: CASSLIPGDYGYTF

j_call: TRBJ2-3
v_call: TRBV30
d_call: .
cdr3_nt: TGTGCCTGGATGCGGGATTACAGCACAGATACGCAGTATTTT
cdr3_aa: CAWMRDYSTDTQYF

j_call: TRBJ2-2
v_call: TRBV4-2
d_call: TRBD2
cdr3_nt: TGTGCCAGCAGCCCTACCGGAGCTAGCGGGTCCGGGGAGCTGTTTTTT
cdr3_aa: CASSPTGASGSGELFF

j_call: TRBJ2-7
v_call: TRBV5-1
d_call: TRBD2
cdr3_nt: TGCGCCAGCAGCTTGGCCCCTAGCGGGGGAACTGGGAGCTCCTACGAGCAGTACTTC
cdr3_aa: CASSLAPSGGTGSSYEQYF

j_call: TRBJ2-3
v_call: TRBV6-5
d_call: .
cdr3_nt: TGTGCCAGCAGTTACGCCTTTTCCGGGACTACAGATACGCAGTATTTT
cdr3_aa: CASSYAFSGTTDTQYF

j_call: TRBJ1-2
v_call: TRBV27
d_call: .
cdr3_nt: TGTGCCAGCAGGGGGAGGGTGGGTGGCTACACCTTC
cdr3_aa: CASRGRVGGYTF

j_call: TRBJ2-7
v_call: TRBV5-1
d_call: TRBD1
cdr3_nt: TGCGCCAGCAGCCTCCGGCCTACTACAGGGGTGATGGGGTACGAGCAGTACTTC
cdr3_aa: CASSLRPTTGVMGYEQYF

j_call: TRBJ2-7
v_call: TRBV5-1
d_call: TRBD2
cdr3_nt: TGCGCCAGCAGCTTGGATCTAGCGGGGGGGAGCGTCGACGAGCAGTACTTC
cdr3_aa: CASSLDLAGGSVDEQYF

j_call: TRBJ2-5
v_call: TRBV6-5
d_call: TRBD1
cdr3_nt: TGTGCCAGCAGTAGGACAGGACAGTACCAAGAGACCCAGTACTTC
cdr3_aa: CASSRTGQYQETQYF

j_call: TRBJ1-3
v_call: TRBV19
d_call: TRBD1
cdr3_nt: TGTGCCAGTAGTCCCGGGACAGGCAACTCTGGAAACACCATATATTTT
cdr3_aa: CASSPGTGNSGNTIYF

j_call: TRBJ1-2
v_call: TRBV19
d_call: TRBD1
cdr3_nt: TGTGCCAGTAGTCCACTCGAACAGGGGACTTTCGATGGCTACACCTTC
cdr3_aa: CASSPLEQGTFDGYTF

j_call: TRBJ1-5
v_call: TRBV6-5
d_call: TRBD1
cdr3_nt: TGTGCCAGCAAGACAGGGACCGGGGCCCAGCATTTT
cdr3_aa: CASKTGTGAQHF

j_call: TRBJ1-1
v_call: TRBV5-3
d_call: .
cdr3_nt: TGTGCCAGAAGCTTGGCAGGACAGCAGAACACTGAAGCTTTCTTT
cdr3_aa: CARSLAGQQNTEAFF

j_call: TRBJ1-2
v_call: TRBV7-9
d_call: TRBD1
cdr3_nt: TGTGCCAGCAGTCCGAGGGACAGGAACTATGGCTACACCTTC
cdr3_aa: CASSPRDRNYGYTF

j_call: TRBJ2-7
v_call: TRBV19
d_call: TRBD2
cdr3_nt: TGTGCCAGTAGTATGAAGGGCGGGAGGATTAGTAACGAGCAGTACTTC
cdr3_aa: CASSMKGGRISNEQYF

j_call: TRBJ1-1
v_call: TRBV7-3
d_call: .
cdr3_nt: TGTGCCAGCAGCTTAAGCTCAGGGAAGGGAACTGAAGCTTTCTTT
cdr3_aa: CASSLSSGKGTEAFF

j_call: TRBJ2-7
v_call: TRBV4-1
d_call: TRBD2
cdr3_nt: TGCGCCAGCAGCCCAGGAGGCAGCGGGGGGTACGAGCAGTACTTC
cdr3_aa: CASSPGGSGGYEQYF

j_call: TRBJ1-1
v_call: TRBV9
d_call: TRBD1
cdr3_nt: TGTGCCAGCAGCGTTACAGGGGGCACTGAAGCTTTCTTT
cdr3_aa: CASSVTGGTEAFF

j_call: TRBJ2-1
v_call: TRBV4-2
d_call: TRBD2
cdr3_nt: TGTGCCAGCAGCCAGATAGCGGGAGGATCCTACAATGAGCAGTTCTTC
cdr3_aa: CASSQIAGGSYNEQFF

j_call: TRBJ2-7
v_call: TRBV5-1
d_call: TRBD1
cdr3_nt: TGCGCCAGCAGCTTGGGACAGGGAACCCTCTACGAGCAGTACTTC
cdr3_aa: CASSLGQGTLYEQYF

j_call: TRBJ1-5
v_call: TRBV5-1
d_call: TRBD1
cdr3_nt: TGCGCCAGCAGCGCCACGACAGGGAATCAGCCCCAGCATTTT
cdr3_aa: CASSATTGNQPQHF

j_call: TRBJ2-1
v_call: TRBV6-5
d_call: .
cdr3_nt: TGTGCCAGCAGTTACACAGAAAAGCAGTTCTTC
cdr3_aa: CASSYTEKQFF

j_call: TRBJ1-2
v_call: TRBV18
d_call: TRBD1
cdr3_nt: TGTGCCAGCTCACTTACAGCGGGACAGGGGGCGGACGGCTACACCTTC
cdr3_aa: CASSLTAGQGADGYTF

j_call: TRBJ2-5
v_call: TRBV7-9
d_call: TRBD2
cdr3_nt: TGTGCCAGCAGCTATAGCGGGGGGAGCGCAGAGACCCAGTACTTC
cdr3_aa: CASSYSGGSAETQYF

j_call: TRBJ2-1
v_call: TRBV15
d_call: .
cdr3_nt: TGTGCCACCAGCAGACCCCGTTCCGAGCTCTCGTCCAATGAGCAGTTCTTC
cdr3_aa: CATSRPRSELSSNEQFF

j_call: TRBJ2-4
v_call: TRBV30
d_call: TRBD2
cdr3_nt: TGTGCCTGGAGATCTTCCGGGGGGGACATTCAGTACTTC
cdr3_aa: CAWRSSGGDIQYF